This T cell receptor beta chain was sequenced for a study of a mutant IDH1 vaccine in newly diagnosed glioma. Looking at the study overall: Averaging 40.4 years of age, treated patients were about 60% male and approximately 40% female.

Time point specified: week 35, safety follow-up. Doses consisted of 300 ug of mutant IDH1 20-mer peptide each, paired with topical imiquimod. Donor tumors were new WHO grade 3 or 4 IDH1-mutant, ATRX-lost astrocytomas. Clones were read by immunoSEQ multiplex PCR, and TCRdb kept only the in-frame ones, dropping some. This sample has fewer than 45,000 clones, with approximately 92% found just once. For this clone: Its antigen is unidentified.

This clonotype was obtained from a man between 35 and 55 years old with glioma. The specimen was PBMCs, collected from a glioma patient whose treatment included an IDH1 peptide vaccine.

The chain's CDR3 is CASSYGTYRYTF. The DNA for the CDR3 is TGTGCCAGCAGTTATGGCACGTATCGCTACACCTTC. This rearrangement joins TRBV25-1 to TRBJ1-2; no reliable D call. The V gene's germline CDR1 is MGHDK and CDR2 SYGVNS. Deletions cut 5 bases from V and 9 bases from J, with 13 bases between. This CDR3 spans 12 amino acids.